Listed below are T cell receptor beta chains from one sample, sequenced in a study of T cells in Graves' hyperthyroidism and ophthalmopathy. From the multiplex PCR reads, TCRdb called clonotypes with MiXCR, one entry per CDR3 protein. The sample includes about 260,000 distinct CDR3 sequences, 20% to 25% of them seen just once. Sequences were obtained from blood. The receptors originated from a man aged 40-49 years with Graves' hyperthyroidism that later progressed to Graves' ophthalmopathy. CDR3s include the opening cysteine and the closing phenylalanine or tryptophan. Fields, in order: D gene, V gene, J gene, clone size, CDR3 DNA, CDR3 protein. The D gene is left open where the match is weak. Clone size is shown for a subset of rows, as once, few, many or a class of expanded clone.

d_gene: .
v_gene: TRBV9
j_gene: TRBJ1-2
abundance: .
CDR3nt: TGTGCCAGCAGGAAGGGTATCTATGGCTACACCTTC
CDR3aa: CASRKGIYGYTF

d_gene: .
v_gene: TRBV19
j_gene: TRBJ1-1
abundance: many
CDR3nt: TGTGCCAGTAGTACCCTGGGCGCGGGGCTCACTGAAGCTTTCTTT
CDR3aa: CASSTLGAGLTEAFF

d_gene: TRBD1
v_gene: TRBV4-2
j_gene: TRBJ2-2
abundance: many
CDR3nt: TGTGCCAGCAGCCAAGGACAGGGGGTAGGAACCGGGGAGCTGTTTTTT
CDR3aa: CASSQGQGVGTGELFF

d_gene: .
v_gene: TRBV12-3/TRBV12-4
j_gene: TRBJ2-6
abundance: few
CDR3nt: TGTGCCAGCAGTCACAGGGCTGGGGCCAACGTCCTGACTTTC
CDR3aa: CASSHRAGANVLTF

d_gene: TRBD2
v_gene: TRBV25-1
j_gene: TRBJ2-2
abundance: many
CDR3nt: TGTGCCAGCTCGGTGGAGGGGACCGACCTAGCGGGAGACACCGGGGAGCTGTTTTTT
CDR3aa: CASSVEGTDLAGDTGELFF

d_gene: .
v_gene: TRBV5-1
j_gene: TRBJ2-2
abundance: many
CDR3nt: TGCGCCAGCAGATTTTCGTCTAGCGCCGGGGAGCTGCTTTTT
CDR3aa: CASRFSSSAGELLF

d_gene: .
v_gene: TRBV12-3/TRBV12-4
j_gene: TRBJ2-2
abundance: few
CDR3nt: TGTGCCAGCAGCCAGGGGTCCGGCGGGGAGCTGTTTTTT
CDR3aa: CASSQGSGGELFF

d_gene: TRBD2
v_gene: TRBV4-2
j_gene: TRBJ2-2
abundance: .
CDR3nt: TGTGCCAGCAGCCCCGAACCGGGGGGCACCGGGGAGCTGTTTTTT
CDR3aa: CASSPEPGGTGELFF

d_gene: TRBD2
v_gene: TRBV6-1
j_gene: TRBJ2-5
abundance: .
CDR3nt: TGCGCCAGCAGCCAACCTCTCGGGGGGGAAGAGACCCAGTACTTC
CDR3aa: CASSQPLGGEETQYF

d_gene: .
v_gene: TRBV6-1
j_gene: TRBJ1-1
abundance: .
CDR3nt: TGTGCCAGCAGACGGGGGCGACGACGTACTGAAGCTTTCTTT
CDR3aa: CASRRGRRRTEAFF

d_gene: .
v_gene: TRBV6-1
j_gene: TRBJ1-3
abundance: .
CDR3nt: TGTGCCAGCAGTGAAGTCGGACAGCCTGTCGGAAACACCATATATTTT
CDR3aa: CASSEVGQPVGNTIYF

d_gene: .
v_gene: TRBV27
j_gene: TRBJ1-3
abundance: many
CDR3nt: TGTGCCAGCAGTTCTGACGGCGGAAACACCATATATTTT
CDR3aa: CASSSDGGNTIYF

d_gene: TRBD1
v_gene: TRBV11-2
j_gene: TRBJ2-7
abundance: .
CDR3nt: TGTGCCAGCAGCTTAGGACCCCGGACAGGGGGCTACGAGCAGTACTTC
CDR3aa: CASSLGPRTGGYEQYF

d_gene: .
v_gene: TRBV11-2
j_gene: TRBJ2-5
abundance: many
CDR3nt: TGTGCCAGCAACCCATTCTACCTACAAGAGACCCAGTACTTC
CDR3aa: CASNPFYLQETQYF

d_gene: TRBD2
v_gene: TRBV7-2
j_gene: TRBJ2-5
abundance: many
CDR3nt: TGTGCCAGCAGTTTGGCGGGGGGAGAGACCCAGTACTTC
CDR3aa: CASSLAGGETQYF

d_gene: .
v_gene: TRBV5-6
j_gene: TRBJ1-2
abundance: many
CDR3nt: TGTGCCAGCAGTTTGGACCGATACTATGGCTACACCTTC
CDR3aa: CASSLDRYYGYTF

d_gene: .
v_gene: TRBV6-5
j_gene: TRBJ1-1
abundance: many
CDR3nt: TGTGCCAGCAGTTACTCGGGGTACACTGAAGCTTTCTTT
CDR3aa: CASSYSGYTEAFF

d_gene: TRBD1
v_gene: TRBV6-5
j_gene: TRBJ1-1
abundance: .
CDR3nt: TGTGCCAGCAATTCGGGCGCCGCAGGGGGCACTTGGTCGAAGGCTTTCTTT
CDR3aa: CASNSGAAGGTWSKAFF

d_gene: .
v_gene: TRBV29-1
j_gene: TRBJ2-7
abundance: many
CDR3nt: TGCAGCGTTGTAGCCAGGGACTCCTACGAGCAGTACTTC
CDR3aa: CSVVARDSYEQYF

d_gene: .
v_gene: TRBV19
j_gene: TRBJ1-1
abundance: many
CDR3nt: TGTGCCAGTAGTAACGGGGGCCTGAACACTGAAGCTTTCTTT
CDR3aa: CASSNGGLNTEAFF

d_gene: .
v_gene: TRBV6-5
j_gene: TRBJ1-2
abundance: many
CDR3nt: TGTGCCAGCACCACAAGTAACTATGGCTACACCTTC
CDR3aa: CASTTSNYGYTF

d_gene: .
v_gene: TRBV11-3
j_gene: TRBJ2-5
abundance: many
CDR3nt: TGTGCCAGCAGCTTGAGGACGGTATGGGAGACCCAGTACTTC
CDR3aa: CASSLRTVWETQYF

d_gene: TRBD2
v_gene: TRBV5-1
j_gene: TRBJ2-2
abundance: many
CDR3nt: TGCGCCAGCAGCCCGGGACTAGCGGTTCTCGGGGAGCTGTTTTTT
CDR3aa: CASSPGLAVLGELFF

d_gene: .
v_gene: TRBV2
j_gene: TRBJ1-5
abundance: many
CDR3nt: TGTGCCAGCAGTGACCAGGAATCTCAGCCCCAGCATTTT
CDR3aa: CASSDQESQPQHF

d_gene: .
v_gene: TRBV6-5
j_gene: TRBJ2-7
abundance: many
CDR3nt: TGTGCCAGCAGTTACTCCACCGGGATAATCGGTACGAGGCAGTACTTC
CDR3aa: CASSYSTGIIGTRQYF

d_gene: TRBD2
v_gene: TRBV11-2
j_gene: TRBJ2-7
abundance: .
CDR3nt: TGTGCCAGCAGCTCACCGACTAGCGGGAGAAACTACGAGCAGTACTTC
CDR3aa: CASSSPTSGRNYEQYF

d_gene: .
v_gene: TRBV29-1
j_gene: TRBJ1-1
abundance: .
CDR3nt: TGCAGCGTTATTCGTTTAAACACTGAAGCTTTCTTT
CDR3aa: CSVIRLNTEAFF

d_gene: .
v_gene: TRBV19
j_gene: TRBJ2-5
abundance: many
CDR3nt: TGTGCCAGTAGTATGGAGACAGACCAAGAGACCCAGTACTTC
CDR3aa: CASSMETDQETQYF

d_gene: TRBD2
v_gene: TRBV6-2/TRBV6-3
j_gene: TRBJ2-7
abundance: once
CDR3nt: TGTGCCAGCAGCCCCAGGGGTAGCGGGAAATACGAGCAGTACTTC
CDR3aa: CASSPRGSGKYEQYF

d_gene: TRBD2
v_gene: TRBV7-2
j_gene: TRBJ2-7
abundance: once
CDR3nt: TGTGCCAGCAGCCCCCGGGGGGACGACGAGCAGTACTTC
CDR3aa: CASSPRGDDEQYF

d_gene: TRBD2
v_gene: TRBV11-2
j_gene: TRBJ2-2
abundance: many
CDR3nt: TGTGCCAGCAGCCCATCGAGCGGGAGGACCACCGGGGAGCTGTTTTTT
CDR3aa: CASSPSSGRTTGELFF

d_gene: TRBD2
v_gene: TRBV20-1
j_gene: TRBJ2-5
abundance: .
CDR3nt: TGCAGTGCTAGGACTAGCGGGAGCCGAGAGACCCAGTACTTC
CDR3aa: CSARTSGSRETQYF

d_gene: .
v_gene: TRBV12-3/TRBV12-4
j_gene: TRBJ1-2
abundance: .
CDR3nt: TGTGCCATCAGTCGTGTGACGTCGGATGGCTACACCTTC
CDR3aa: CAISRVTSDGYTF

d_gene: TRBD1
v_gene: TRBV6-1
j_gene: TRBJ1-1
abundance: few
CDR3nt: TGTGCCAGTGACAGGGTAGCTGAAGCTTTCTTT
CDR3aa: CASDRVAEAFF

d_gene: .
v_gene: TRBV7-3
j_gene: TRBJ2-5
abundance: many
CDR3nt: TGTGCCAGCAGCTTACAAGGTCCCGGGTTGGAGACCCAGTACTTC
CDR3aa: CASSLQGPGLETQYF

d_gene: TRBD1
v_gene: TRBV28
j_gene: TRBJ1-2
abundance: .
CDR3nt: TGTGCCAGCAGTCCGAGACAGGGGCCTAACTATGGCTACACCTTC
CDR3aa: CASSPRQGPNYGYTF

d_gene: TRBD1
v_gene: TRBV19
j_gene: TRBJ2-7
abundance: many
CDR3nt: TGTGCCAGTAGTATAGCGACAGGGGGCGAGCAGTACTTC
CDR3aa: CASSIATGGEQYF

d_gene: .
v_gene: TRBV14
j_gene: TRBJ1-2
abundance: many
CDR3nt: TGTGCCAGCAGCCAAGTTAACGGGGGGAGGAACTATGGCTACACCTTC
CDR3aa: CASSQVNGGRNYGYTF

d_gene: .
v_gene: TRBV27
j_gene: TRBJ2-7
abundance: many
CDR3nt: TGTGCCAGCAGCCCCCGGGGAGGTTTCGAGCAGTACTTC
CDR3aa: CASSPRGGFEQYF

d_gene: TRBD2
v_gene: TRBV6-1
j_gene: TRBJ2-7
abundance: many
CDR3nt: TGTGCCAGCCATCGGACTAGCGGGAGTTCCGAGCAGTACTTC
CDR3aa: CASHRTSGSSEQYF

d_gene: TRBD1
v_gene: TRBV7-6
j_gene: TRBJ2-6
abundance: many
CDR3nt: TGTGCCAGCGGGACAGAGAGCTCTGGGGCCAACGTCCTGACTTTC
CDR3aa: CASGTESSGANVLTF

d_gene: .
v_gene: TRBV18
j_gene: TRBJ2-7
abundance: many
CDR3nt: TGTGCCAGCTCACCAATCCTCAGGGACGAGCAGTACTTC
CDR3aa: CASSPILRDEQYF